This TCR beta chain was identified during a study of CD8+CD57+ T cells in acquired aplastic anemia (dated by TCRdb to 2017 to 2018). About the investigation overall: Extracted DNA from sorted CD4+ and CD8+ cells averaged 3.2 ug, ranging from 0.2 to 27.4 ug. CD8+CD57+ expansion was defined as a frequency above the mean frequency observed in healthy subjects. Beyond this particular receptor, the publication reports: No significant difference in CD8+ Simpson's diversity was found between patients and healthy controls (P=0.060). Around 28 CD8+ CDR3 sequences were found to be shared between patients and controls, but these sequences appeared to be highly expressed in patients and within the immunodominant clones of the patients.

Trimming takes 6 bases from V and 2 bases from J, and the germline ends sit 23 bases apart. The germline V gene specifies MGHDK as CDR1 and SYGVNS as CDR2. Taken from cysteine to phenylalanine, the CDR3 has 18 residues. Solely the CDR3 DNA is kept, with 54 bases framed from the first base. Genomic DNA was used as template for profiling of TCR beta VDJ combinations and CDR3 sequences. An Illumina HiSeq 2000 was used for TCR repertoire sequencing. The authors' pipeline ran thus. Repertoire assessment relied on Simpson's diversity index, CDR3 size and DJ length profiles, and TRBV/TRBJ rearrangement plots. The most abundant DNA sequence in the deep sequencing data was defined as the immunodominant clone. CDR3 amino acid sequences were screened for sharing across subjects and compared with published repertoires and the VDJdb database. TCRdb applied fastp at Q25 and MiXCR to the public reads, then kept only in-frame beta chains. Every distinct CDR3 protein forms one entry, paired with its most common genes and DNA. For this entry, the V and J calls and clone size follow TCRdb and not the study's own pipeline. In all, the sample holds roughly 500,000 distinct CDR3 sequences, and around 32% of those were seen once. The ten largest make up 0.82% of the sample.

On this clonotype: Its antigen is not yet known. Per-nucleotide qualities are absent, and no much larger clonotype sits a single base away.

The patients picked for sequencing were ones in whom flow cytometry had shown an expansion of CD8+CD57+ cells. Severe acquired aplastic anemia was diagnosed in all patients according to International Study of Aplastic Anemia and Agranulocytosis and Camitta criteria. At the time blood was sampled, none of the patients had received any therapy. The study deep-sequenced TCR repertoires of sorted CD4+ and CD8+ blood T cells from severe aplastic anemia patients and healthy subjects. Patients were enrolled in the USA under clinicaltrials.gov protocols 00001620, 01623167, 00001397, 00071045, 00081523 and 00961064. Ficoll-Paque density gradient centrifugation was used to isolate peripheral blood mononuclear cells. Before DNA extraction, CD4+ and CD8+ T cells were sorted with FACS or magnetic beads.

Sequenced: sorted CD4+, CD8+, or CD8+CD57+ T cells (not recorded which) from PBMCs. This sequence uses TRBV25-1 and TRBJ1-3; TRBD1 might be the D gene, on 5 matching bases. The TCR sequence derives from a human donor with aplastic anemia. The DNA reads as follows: TGTGCCAGCAGCCAAGGTGTCGTGTCGGGGGTTGCTGGAAACACCATATATTTT. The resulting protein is CASSQGVVSGVAGNTIYF.